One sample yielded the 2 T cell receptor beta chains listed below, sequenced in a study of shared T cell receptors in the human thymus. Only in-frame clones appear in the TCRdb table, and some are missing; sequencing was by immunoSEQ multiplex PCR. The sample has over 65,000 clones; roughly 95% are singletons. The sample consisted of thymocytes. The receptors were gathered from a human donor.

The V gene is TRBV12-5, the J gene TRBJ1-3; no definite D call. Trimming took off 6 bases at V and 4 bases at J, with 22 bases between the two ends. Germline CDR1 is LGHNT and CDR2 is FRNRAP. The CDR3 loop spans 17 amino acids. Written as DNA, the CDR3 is TGTGCTAGTGGACGCTCTCCCCCCCTGATGGGGGGAAACACCATATATTTT. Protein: CASGRSPPLMGGNTIYF.

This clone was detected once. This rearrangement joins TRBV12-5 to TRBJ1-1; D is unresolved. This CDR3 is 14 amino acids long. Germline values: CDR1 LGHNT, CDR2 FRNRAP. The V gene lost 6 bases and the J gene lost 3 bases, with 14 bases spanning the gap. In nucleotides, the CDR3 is TGTGCTAGTGGCATGAGTGGGTTGGACACTGAAGCTTTCTTT. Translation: CASGMSGLDTEAFF.